Here is one T cell receptor beta chain with its context. No antigen is known for it. It has no much larger one-base neighbor in the sample; base qualities were not kept. TCRbeta CDR3 regions were amplified from genomic DNA by means of the immunoSEQ Assay, a bias-controlled multiplex PCR. Turning to the authors' computational methods: Nucleated cell counts per sample were estimated from amplification of reference gene primers within the assay. Sequence reads were collapsed and filtered to measure the absolute abundance of every unique TCRbeta CDR3 rearrangement. For each sample, productive Simpson clonality was calculated as the square root of Simpson's diversity index over productive rearrangements. TCRdb carries this immuneACCESS record with in-frame sequences only. Its versions omit some clonotypes, under half of them owing to an unresolved V gene in the studies checked, with the rest unexplained. The DNA was the basis for D and trimming; V, J and clone size are from that table. The sample table shows some 43,000 clones, and approximately 84% are seen once. The top ten clones comprise about 4.4% of the sample.

Collaborating institutions collected whole blood in K2EDTA tubes following their own protocols. For TCRbeta analysis, collaborator samples were shipped as frozen whole blood, as isolated PBMCs, or as DNA extracted from either sample type. Ends trimmed: V by 5 bases, J by 2 bases; bases unmatched to a gene: 5. CDR1 and CDR2, looked up from the germline V gene (reference sequence), are SEHNR and FQNEAQ. Including cysteine and phenylalanine, the CDR3 has 14 amino acids. The retained sequence is limited to the CDR3, 42 bases, with the frame set at the first base. The data derive from a study of blood T cell repertoires in COVID-19 (TCRdb year 2020). Regarding the research as a whole: Samples covering the acute and convalescent phases of COVID-19 were provided by collaborators in the United States, Italy and Spain. The prospective study material was composed of cDNA or gDNA derived from T cells, B-cell-depleted T cells, or PBMCs. Subjects who had been exposed to COVID-19, were actively infected with it, or had recovered from it provided the deeply sampled blood TCRbeta repertoires that made up the dataset. A freely available public database, intended as a resource for researchers studying the immune response to SARS-CoV-2, is where the repertoires were released. Samples were obtained from the ongoing ImmuneRACE study (first 160 participants) and from over 1,000 subjects provided by 6 global collaborators. Sample metadata almost always included a de-identified subject ID, COVID-19 status, age in years and sex. Where HLA class I and class II types were available, the types were taken from metadata supplied by the sample provider, not from assay-based typing.

Results the study describes overall, beyond this receptor: The quantity of clinical and demographic metadata differed by source and by participant and was supplied without curation.

The receptor was derived from a man in his fifties or sixties with active COVID-19. The rearrangement combines TRBV7-9 with TRBJ2-5, with 7 middle bases fitting TRBD1. The sample comprised peripheral blood. The nucleotides are TGTGCCAGCAGCCAGGGACAGTATCAAGAGACCCAGTACTTC. Its coded protein is CASSQGQYQETQYF.